This T cell receptor beta chain was identified during a study of vaccination effects on CD4 cells after COVID-19. Study details: Post-vaccine sampling occurred a median 72 days after the second dose.

Study-wide points: Substantial clonal contraction characterized both infection- and vaccine-induced clones late after vaccination.

Trimming removed 6 bases from V and 6 bases from J, with 14 bases in between. The CDR3 is made up of 13 amino acids. Looked up from germline, CDR1 is SEHNR and CDR2 is FQNEAQ (reference sequence). Sequencing in the ViraFEST assay came after antigen-specific CD4+ T cells had been expanded with viral peptide pools, which were used to stimulate PBMC. At the end of 10 days of culture, CD4+ T cells were isolated. Confirmation by PCR established that the person had SARS-CoV-2 infection between March and December 2020. Participants were vaccinated with two doses of either the BNT162b2 or mRNA-1273 vaccine. Each culture well received a few million PBMC. These cells were then cultured in IMDM with 8.5 to 10 IU/ml IL-2 and about 9.4 ug/ml peptides. Replacing half the medium with IL-2 medium was done on days 3 and 7. The protocol was immunoSEQ multiplex PCR, while the TCRdb copy is restricted to in-frame clones and leaves out a portion. Of about 18,000 clones listed, less than 85% are singletons.

This clone was found once. Antigen specificity is unknown. This specimen consisted of CD4+ T cells from PBMCs cultured with SARS-CoV-2 spike peptides, obtained after COVID-19 vaccination. The receptor's source is a human donor who had a prior SARS-CoV-2 infection. The chain recombines TRBV7-9 with TRBJ1-1; D is undetermined. The CDR3 DNA follows: TGTGCCAGCAGTCGACAATTTCAGGCTGAAGCTTTCTTT. Protein: CASSRQFQAEAFF.